This paragraph reports one T cell receptor (beta chain). What it binds is not known. This sample was taken from a study of radiotherapy plus CTLA-4 blockade in lung cancer. Study-wide background: There were objective responses in 15% to 20% of patients, and roughly 33% had disease control.

General study findings and limits: Interferon-beta, together with early blood T cell clone dynamics, reportedly best predicted response. After radiotherapy and ipilimumab, tumor-derived clones expanded in peripheral blood.

Germline values: CDR1 MDHEN, CDR2 SYDVKM. This CDR3 region has 13 residues. The germline V and J ends were trimmed by 2 bases and 10 bases, with 11 bases remaining between them. Measured with immunoSEQ multiplex PCR; TCRdb has only the in-frame clones, and not every one. The profile covers about 38,000 clones, with 80% to 90% appearing a single time and roughly 23% taken by the ten largest. The chain joins TRBV28 to TRBJ1-4; no firm D call. The TCR originated in a human donor with non-small cell lung cancer whose response to radiotherapy plus ipilimumab could not be evaluated. This material consisted of peripheral blood, taken from a patient treated with radiotherapy plus ipilimumab. The CDR3 loop is CASSLEGVAKLFF. CDR3 in DNA: TGTGCCAGCAGTTTAGAGGGTGTGGCAAAACTGTTTTTT.